Shown below are 9 T cell receptor beta chains from a single sample sequenced in a study of T cells after yellow fever vaccination. TCRdb re-derived calls from the 5' RACE reads in MiXCR, one entry per CDR3 protein. The data contain 100,000 to 150,000 distinct CDR3 sequences, approximately 16% of them seen just once; the ten biggest clones take up roughly 44%. The sample here was CD8+ T cells sorted from PBMCs, taken 5 days after the yellow fever booster vaccination. The receptors derive from a man aged 18 to 29 who received the YFV17D yellow fever vaccine.

This clonotype appeared many times. This chain links TRBV7-9 with TRBJ2-3; a weak D match, TRBD2 (5 bases). V was pared by 4 bases and J by 4 bases, with 12 bases between. CDR3 length: 14 residues. Per the germline V gene, CDR1 is SEHNR and CDR2 is FQNEAQ (reference sequence). The CDR3 DNA follows: TGTGCCAGCAGCTCCCCCGGACTTTCAGATACGCAGTATTTT. Amino acids: CASSSPGLSDTQYF.

The chain couples TRBV6-2 or TRBV6-3 to TRBJ2-2; D is uncertain. V was pared by 2 bases and J by 6 bases, with 16 bases between. This CDR3 is built from 16 residues. Per the germline V gene, CDR1 is MNHEY and CDR2 is SVGEGT. The CDR3 is CASSYGNGYRSGELFF. As DNA, the CDR3 is TGTGCCAGCAGTTACGGCAATGGCTATCGATCCGGGGAGCTGTTTTTT.

This clonotype appeared many times. The V call is TRBV11-2, the J call TRBJ2-7; no clear D. V lost 2 bases, J lost 6 bases, and 5 bases lay in between. This CDR3 comprises 11 residues. Germline V gene sequence: CDR1 SGHAT, CDR2 FQNNGV. CDR3 in DNA: TGTGCCAGCAGCTTACGTCGCGAGCAGTACTTC. It yields the protein CASSLRREQYF.

This clonotype was seen only a few times. This chain uses TRBV4-1 with TRBJ2-1; maybe TRBD2 (5 bases). CDR1 MGHRA and CDR2 YSYEKL come from the germline V gene. The CDR3 contains 13 residues. Trimming took 11 bases from V and 8 from J, leaving 19 bases between them. The CDR3 spells CAVSGIPQHEQFF. As DNA, the CDR3 is TGCGCCGTCTCCGGGATCCCCCAACATGAGCAGTTCTTC.

This clonotype was counted only a few times. The genes are TRBV4-1 and TRBJ2-5; no reliable D call. Germline lookup yields CDR1 MGHRA and CDR2 YSYEKL. V was cut by 1 base and J by 4 bases, with 13 bases left in between. This CDR3 is 15 amino acids long. CDR3 amino acids: CASSQVGGSTETQYF. For the CDR3, the DNA is TGCGCCAGCAGCCAAGTCGGTGGCTCGACAGAGACCCAGTACTTC.

V and J are TRBV10-3 and TRBJ2-5; 7 nucleotides line up with TRBD2. Germline V gives CDR1 ENHRY, CDR2 SYGVKD. Trimming at V came to 0 bases and at J to 3 bases, leaving 10 bases not matched to a gene. The CDR3 loop spans 17 amino acids. CDR3 nucleotides: TGTGCCATCAGTGAGTCGGCTTTCGGGAGGAGAGAAGAGACCCAGTACTTC. As protein: CAISESAFGRREETQYF.

This clonotype appeared a single time. This rearrangement joins TRBV7-2 to TRBJ1-1, with 7 positions matching TRBD1. Losses at the gene ends were 2 bases for V and 1 base for J; bases not matched to a gene: 7. There are 16 residues in the CDR3. In germline, CDR1 is SGHTA, CDR2 FQGNSA. Here the CDR3 reads CASSLLVGTANTEAFF. DNA of the CDR3: TGTGCCAGCAGCTTACTTGTTGGGACAGCGAACACTGAAGCTTTCTTT.

This clonotype was detected only a few times. The chain carries TRBV12-3 or TRBV12-4 and TRBJ1-2; D unresolved. The V and J ends lost 7 bases and 0 bases respectively, with 15 bases between them. This CDR3 comprises 15 residues. The chain's CDR3 is CASTIWWDPNYGYTF. CDR3 DNA: TGTGCCAGCACCATTTGGTGGGATCCTAACTATGGCTACACCTTC.

The chain combines TRBV7-9 with TRBJ2-7, with D possibly matching TRBD1 (6 bases). The germline CDR1 and CDR2 sequences are SEHNR and FQNEAQ (reference sequence). Between the trimmed V and J ends, which lost 5 bases and 8 bases, there was a span of 19 bases. This CDR3 has 14 residues. CDR3 residues: CASSTPGAHGQQYF. CDR3 DNA: TGTGCCAGCAGCACGCCAGGGGCCCATGGCCAGCAGTACTTC.